The present T cell receptor beta chain was sequenced within a study of blood T cell repertoires in COVID-19 (dated by TCRdb to the early 2020s). Broadly, across the study: The collaborator samples originated in the United States, Italy and Spain and spanned the acute and convalescent phases of COVID-19. Subjects who had been exposed to COVID-19, were actively infected with it, or had recovered from it provided the deeply sampled blood TCRbeta repertoires that made up the dataset. The repertoires were released in a freely available public database intended as a resource for research on the immune response to SARS-CoV-2. The prospective study material was composed of cDNA or gDNA derived from T cells, B-cell-depleted T cells, or PBMCs. Samples came from the ongoing ImmuneRACE study (first 160 participants) plus 1,254 subjects from 6 global collaborators. Where HLA class I and class II types were available, the types were taken from metadata supplied by the sample provider, not from assay-based typing. Sample metadata almost always included a de-identified subject ID, COVID-19 status, age in years and sex.

The CDR3 spans 13 residues, from the cysteine through the valine. Just the 39-base CDR3 DNA is kept, in frame starting at base 1. From the germline V gene, CDR1 is SGHDN and CDR2 is FVKESK. The V end loses 2 bases and the J end loses 9 bases, and a stretch of 14 bases separates them. Regarding this clone: There is no known antigen for this receptor. No base quality values were provided; no much bigger clone lies one nucleotide off.

TCRbeta CDR3 regions were amplified from genomic DNA using the immunoSEQ Assay, a bias-controlled multiplex PCR. The source study handled its data this way. The number of nucleated cells in each sample was estimated by amplification of reference gene primers within the assay. To quantify the absolute abundance of each unique TCRbeta CDR3 rearrangement, sequence reads were collapsed and filtered. For each sample, productive Simpson clonality was calculated as the square root of Simpson's diversity index across productive rearrangements. TCRdb took over this immuneACCESS table, retaining in-frame rearrangements with V and J assigned. Such tables are incomplete; in checked studies, under half of the missing clones stem from an unresolved V gene, and the remainder is unexplained. Clone size and V and J calls were adopted from that table, with D and trimming inferred from the DNA. This sample is represented by 150,000 to 200,000 clones; around 80% of them were singletons. The ten biggest clones cover roughly 15% of the sample.

In Seattle, one collaborating source enrolled patients while the infection was active and tracked those patients longitudinally over the course of disease. Collaborating institutions collected whole blood in K2EDTA tubes following their own protocols. For TCRbeta analysis, collaborator samples were shipped as frozen whole blood, as isolated PBMCs, or as DNA extracted from either sample type. What the study reported, not specific to this receptor: The quantity of clinical and demographic metadata differed by source and by participant and was supplied without curation.

Sequencing was carried out using peripheral blood. The origin of this receptor is a woman in her 70s with COVID-19, enrolled during active disease. The chain links TRBV14 with TRBJ2-7; the D gene is not confidently resolved. Read as DNA, the sequence is TGTGCCAGCAGCCAATCCCGGGTTACCCGGCAGTACGTC. Protein translation: CASSQSRVTRQYV.